This is a list of T cell receptor beta chains from one sample in a study of CD8+ T cells in alopecia areata. TCRdb's copy holds only in-frame clones and misses some; the assay was immunoSEQ multiplex PCR. The sample lists 170,000 or so clones, about three fifths seen once, with around an eighth in the top ten. The source was CD8+ T cells sorted from blood, collected at week 24, from a patient treated with tofacitinib. The source is a human donor with alopecia areata. Both conserved end residues are part of each CDR3. The D gene is left open where the match is weak. The size of a clone is reported for some rows only, either as once, few or many, or as a class for expanded clones.

J: TRBJ2-3; D: .; size: .; V: TRBV10-3; CDR3: CAIKVDTTDTQYF; DNA: TGTGCCATCAAGGTAGACACCACAGATACGCAGTATTTT
J: TRBJ2-2; D: .; size: .; V: TRBV27; CDR3: CASSSHSGELFF; DNA: TGTGCCAGCAGTTCTCACTCCGGGGAGCTGTTTTTT
J: TRBJ2-7; D: TRBD2; size: .; V: TRBV6-5; CDR3: CASSDRLAGYYEQYF; DNA: TGTGCCAGCAGCGACCGACTAGCGGGGTACTACGAGCAGTACTTC
J: TRBJ2-3; D: TRBD1; size: few; V: TRBV18; CDR3: CASSLRDRAVTDTQYF; DNA: TGTGCCAGCTCGCTCCGGGACAGGGCCGTTACAGATACGCAGTATTTT
J: TRBJ2-7; D: TRBD1; size: .; V: TRBV5-1; CDR3: CASSLGQGAYEQYF; DNA: TGCGCCAGCAGCTTGGGACAGGGCGCCTACGAGCAGTACTTC
J: TRBJ2-5; D: .; size: .; V: TRBV13; CDR3: CASSFLGTQYF; DNA: TGTGCCAGCAGCTTCCTGGGGACCCAGTACTTC
J: TRBJ2-2; D: .; size: .; V: TRBV27; CDR3: CASSLRGVNTGELFF; DNA: TGTGCCAGCAGTTTAAGGGGGGTGAACACCGGGGAGCTGTTTTTT
J: TRBJ2-5; D: TRBD2; size: .; V: TRBV2; CDR3: CASYHSAGGQETQYF; DNA: TGTGCCAGCTACCACTCAGCGGGGGGCCAAGAGACCCAGTACTTC
J: TRBJ2-1; D: TRBD2; size: few; V: TRBV30; CDR3: CAWSVAGGAGEQFF; DNA: TGTGCCTGGAGTGTAGCGGGGGGGGCCGGGGAGCAGTTCTTC
J: TRBJ2-1; D: TRBD1; size: .; V: TRBV27; CDR3: CASSRTGAASYNEQFF; DNA: TGTGCCAGCAGTCGGACAGGGGCAGCCTCCTACAATGAGCAGTTCTTC
J: TRBJ2-3; D: .; size: .; V: TRBV6-5; CDR3: CASSYSIGTDTQYF; DNA: TGTGCCAGCAGTTACTCGATCGGCACAGATACGCAGTATTTT
J: TRBJ2-1; D: .; size: .; V: TRBV4-1; CDR3: CASSQVQIAEQFF; DNA: TGCGCCAGCAGCCAAGTTCAGATTGCGGAGCAGTTCTTC
J: TRBJ2-3; D: .; size: .; V: TRBV11-2; CDR3: CASSLDRAGSTDTQYF; DNA: TGTGCCAGCAGCTTAGACCGGGCAGGTAGCACAGATACGCAGTATTTT
J: TRBJ1-4; D: TRBD1; size: once; V: TRBV5-6; CDR3: CASSGGTGSLFF; DNA: TGTGCCAGCAGCGGGGGGACAGGCTCTTTGTTTTTT
J: TRBJ2-4; D: .; size: .; V: TRBV9; CDR3: CASSVGAKNIQYF; DNA: TGTGCCAGCAGCGTCGGCGCCAAAAACATTCAGTACTTC
J: TRBJ2-7; D: TRBD2; size: .; V: TRBV11-1; CDR3: CASSSGGYEQYF; DNA: TGTGCCAGCAGCTCGGGGGGCTACGAGCAGTACTTC
J: TRBJ2-5; D: TRBD1; size: .; V: TRBV29-1; CDR3: CSSGQGEETQYF; DNA: TGCAGCTCAGGACAGGGTGAGGAGACCCAGTACTTC
J: TRBJ1-2; D: TRBD1; size: .; V: TRBV29-1; CDR3: CSVEGRDRGNYGYTF; DNA: TGCAGCGTTGAGGGGCGAGACAGGGGAAACTATGGCTACACCTTC
J: TRBJ1-6; D: .; size: few; V: TRBV10-3; CDR3: CAISEDSSYNSPLHF; DNA: TGTGCCATCAGTGAGGACTCCTCCTATAATTCACCCCTCCACTTT
J: TRBJ2-3; D: TRBD2; size: .; V: TRBV27; CDR3: CASNFMYSGGIDTQYF; DNA: TGTGCCAGCAACTTTATGTATAGCGGGGGGATAGATACGCAGTATTTT
J: TRBJ1-2; D: .; size: .; V: TRBV7-9; CDR3: CASSLRGAGYTF; DNA: TGTGCCAGCAGCTTGCGGGGAGCGGGCTACACCTTC
J: TRBJ1-6; D: .; size: .; V: TRBV6-4; CDR3: CASSDVGNSPLHF; DNA: TGTGCCAGCAGTGACGTGGGTAATTCACCCCTCCACTTT
J: TRBJ1-5; D: .; size: .; V: TRBV6-5; CDR3: CASSSAYSNQPQHF; DNA: TGTGCCAGCAGTTCCGCTTATAGCAATCAGCCCCAGCATTTT
J: TRBJ2-1; D: TRBD1; size: .; V: TRBV5-1; CDR3: CASSLSDRGPYNEQFF; DNA: TGCGCCAGCAGCTTGAGCGACAGGGGTCCCTACAATGAGCAGTTCTTC